This T cell receptor beta chain was sequenced for a study of shared clonotypes between healthy human individuals. Libraries were prepared by immunoSEQ multiplex PCR; TCRdb keeps only in-frame clonotypes and omits some of them. The sample consists of approximately 500,000 clones, about 96% of them appearing once. V lost 7 bases and J lost 4, with 20 bases in between. Germline V gene lookup returns CDR1 SGHAT and CDR2 FQNNGV. The CDR3 consists of 17 residues. This TCR was sampled from a woman aged 25 to 39 in good health. Material for sequencing was naive CD4+ T cells sorted from blood. As for subset: CD45RA+ positively selected. The rearrangement links TRBV11-2 to TRBJ2-6; tentative D call: TRBD1 (6 bases). CDR3 DNA sequence: TGTGCCAGCACCGTTAGGAGTAGGGGACACGGGGCCAACGTCCTGACTTTC. This gives the protein CASTVRSRGHGANVLTF. Using reference TRBV11-2 and TRBJ2-6 for the parts outside the CDR3, the full variable domain is EAGVAQSPRYKIIEKRQSVAFWCNPISGHATLYWYQQILGQGPKLLIQFQNNGVVDDSQLPKDRFSAERLKGVDSTLKIQPAKLEDSAVYLCASTVRSRGHGANVLTFGAGSRLTVL.